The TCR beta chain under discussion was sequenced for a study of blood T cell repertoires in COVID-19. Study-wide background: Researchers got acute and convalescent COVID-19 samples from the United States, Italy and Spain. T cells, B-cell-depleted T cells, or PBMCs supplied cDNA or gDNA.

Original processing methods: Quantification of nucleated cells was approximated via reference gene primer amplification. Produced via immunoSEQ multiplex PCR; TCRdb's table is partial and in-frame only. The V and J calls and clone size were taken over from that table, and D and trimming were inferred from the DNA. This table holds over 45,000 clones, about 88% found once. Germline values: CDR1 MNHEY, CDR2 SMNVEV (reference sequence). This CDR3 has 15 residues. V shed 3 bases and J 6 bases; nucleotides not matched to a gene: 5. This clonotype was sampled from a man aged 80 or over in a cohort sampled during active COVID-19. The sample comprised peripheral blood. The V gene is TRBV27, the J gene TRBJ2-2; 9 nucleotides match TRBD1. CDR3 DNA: TGTGCCAGCAGTTTGTCGCGACAGGGGGCCGGGGAGCTGTTTTTT. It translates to CASSLSRQGAGELFF.